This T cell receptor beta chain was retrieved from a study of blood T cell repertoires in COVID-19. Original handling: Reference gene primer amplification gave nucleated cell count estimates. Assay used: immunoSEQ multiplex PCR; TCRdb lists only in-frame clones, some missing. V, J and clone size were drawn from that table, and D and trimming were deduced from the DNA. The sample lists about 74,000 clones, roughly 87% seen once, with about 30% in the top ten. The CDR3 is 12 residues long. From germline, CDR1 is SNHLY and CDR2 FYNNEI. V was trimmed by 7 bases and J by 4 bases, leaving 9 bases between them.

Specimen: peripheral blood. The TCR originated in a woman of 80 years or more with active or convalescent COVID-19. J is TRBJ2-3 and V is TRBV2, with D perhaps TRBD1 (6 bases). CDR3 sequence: CASTRGADTQYF. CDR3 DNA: TGTGCCAGCACCAGGGGAGCAGATACGCAGTATTTT.